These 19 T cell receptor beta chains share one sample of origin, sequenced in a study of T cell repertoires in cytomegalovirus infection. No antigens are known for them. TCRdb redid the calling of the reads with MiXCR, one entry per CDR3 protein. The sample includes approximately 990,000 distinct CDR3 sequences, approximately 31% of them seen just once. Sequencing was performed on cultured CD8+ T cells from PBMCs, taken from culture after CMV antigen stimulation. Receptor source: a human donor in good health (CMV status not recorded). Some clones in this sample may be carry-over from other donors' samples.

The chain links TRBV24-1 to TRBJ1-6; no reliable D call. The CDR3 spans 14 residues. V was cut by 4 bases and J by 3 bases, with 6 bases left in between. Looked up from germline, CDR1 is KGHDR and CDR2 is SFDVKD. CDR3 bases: TGTGCCACCAGTGAGACGAGCTATAATTCACCCCTCCACTTT. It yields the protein CATSETSYNSPLHF.

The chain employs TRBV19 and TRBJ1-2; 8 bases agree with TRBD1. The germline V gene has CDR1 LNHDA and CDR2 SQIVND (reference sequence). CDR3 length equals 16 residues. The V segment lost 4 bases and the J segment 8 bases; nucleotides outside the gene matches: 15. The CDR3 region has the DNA TGTGCCAGTAGTACCACAGGGGGGATTAGGATGGAGGGCTACACCTTC. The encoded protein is CASSTTGGIRMEGYTF.

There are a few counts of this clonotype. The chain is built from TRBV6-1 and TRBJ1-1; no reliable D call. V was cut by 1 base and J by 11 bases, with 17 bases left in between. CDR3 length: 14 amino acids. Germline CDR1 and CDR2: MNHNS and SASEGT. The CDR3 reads CASSEVGFGVPAFF. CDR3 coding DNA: TGTGCCAGCAGTGAAGTCGGGTTTGGGGTTCCGGCTTTCTTT.

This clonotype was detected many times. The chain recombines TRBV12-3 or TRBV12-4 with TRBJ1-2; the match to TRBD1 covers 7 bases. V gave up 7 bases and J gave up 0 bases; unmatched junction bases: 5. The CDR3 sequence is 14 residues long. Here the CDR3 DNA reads TGTGCCAGCACCCGGGACAGAGCTAACTATGGCTACACCTTC. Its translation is CASTRDRANYGYTF.

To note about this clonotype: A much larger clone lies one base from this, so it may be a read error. The CDR3 sequence is CASSPGGGPSSGTNVLTF. CDR3 DNA: TGTGCCAGCAGCCCCGGAGGGGGGCCCAGCTCTGGGACCAACGTCCTGACTTTC. The rearrangement uses TRBV7-6 and TRBJ2-6; either TRBD1 or TRBD2 may fit D (6 bases each). Germline values: CDR1 SGHVS, CDR2 FNYEAQ. The CDR3 is 18 amino acids.

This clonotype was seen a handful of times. CDR3 amino acids: CASSVYGTSGVGTDTQYF. Here the CDR3 DNA reads TGTGCCAGCAGCGTATACGGGACTAGCGGGGTCGGGACAGATACGCAGTATTTT. The rearrangement links TRBV9 to TRBJ2-3; 13 positions match TRBD2. Germline CDR1 and CDR2: SGDLS and YYNGEE. Germline trimming cut 1 base from V and 3 bases from J; bases unmatched to any gene: 8. CDR3 length equals 18 residues.

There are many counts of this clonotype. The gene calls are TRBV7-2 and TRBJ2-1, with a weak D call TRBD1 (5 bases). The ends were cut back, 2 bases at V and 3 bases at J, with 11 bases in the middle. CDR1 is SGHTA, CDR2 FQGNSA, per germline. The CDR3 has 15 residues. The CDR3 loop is CASSLKEQDYNEQFF. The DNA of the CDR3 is TGTGCCAGCAGCTTAAAAGAACAGGACTACAATGAGCAGTTCTTC.

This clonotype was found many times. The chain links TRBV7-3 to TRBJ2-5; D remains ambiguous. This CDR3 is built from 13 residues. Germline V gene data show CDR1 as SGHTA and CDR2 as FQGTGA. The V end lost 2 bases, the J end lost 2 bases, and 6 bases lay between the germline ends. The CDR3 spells CASSLYLQETQYF. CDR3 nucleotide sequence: TGTGCCAGCAGCTTATATTTGCAAGAGACCCAGTACTTC.

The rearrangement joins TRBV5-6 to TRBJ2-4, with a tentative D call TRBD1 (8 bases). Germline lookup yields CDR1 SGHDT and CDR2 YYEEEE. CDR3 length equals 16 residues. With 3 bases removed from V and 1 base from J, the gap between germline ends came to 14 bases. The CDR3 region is CASSWKQGGAKNIQYF. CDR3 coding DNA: TGTGCCAGCAGCTGGAAACAGGGGGGGGCCAAAAACATTCAGTACTTC. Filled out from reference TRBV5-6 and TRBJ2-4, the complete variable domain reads DAGVTQSPTHLIKTRGQQVTLRCSPKSGHDTVSWYQQALGQGPQFIFQYYEEEERQRGNFPDRFSGHQFPNYSSELNVNALLLGDSALYLCASSWKQGGAKNIQYFGAGTRLSVL.

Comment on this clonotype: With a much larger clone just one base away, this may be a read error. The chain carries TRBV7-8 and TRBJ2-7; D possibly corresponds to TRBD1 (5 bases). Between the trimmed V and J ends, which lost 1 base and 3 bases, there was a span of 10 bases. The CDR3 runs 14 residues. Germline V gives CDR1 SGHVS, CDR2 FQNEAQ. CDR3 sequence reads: CASSLEGVDYEQYV. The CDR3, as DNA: TGTGCCAGCAGCTTAGAAGGGGTCGACTACGAGCAGTACGTC.

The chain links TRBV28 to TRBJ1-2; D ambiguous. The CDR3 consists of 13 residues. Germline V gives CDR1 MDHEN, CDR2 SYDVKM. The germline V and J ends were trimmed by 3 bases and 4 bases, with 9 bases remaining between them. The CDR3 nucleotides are TGTGCCAGCAGTTTCCCGGCAGCCTATGGCTACACCTTC. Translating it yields CASSFPAAYGYTF.

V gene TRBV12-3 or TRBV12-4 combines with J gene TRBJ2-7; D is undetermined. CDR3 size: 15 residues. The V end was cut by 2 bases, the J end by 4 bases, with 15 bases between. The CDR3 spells CASSLTRRGSYEQYF. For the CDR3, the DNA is TGTGCCAGCAGTTTAACGAGAAGAGGATCGTACGAGCAGTACTTC.

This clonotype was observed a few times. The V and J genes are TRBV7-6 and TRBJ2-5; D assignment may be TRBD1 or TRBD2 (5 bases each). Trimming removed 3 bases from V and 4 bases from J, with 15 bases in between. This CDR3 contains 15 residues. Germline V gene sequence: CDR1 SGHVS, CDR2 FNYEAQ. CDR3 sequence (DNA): TGTGCCAGCAGCTTTCCAGGGAAAGAGGGAGAGACCCAGTACTTC. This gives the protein CASSFPGKEGETQYF.

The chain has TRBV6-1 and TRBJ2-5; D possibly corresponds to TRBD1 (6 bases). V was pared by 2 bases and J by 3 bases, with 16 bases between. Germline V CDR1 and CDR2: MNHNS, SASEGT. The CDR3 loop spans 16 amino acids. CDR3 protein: CASSEFGGVGEETQYF. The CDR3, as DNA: TGTGCCAGCAGTGAATTTGGGGGCGTAGGTGAAGAGACCCAGTACTTC.

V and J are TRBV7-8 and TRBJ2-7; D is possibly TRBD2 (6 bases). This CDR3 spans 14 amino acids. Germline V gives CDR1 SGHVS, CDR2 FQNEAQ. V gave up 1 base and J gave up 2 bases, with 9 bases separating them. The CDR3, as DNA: TGTGCCAGCAGCTTAGAACCGGGGGCCTACGAGCAGTACGTC. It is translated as CASSLEPGAYEQYV.

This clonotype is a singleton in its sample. CDR3 residues: CASSLLEGSQETQYF. CDR3 nucleotides: TGTGCCAGCAGCCTCTTAGAGGGCTCTCAAGAGACCCAGTACTTC. This chain joins TRBV4-2 and TRBJ2-5, with D perhaps matching TRBD2 (5 bases). CDR1 is LGHNA and CDR2 is YNFKEQ in the germline V gene. This CDR3 contains 15 residues. V was shortened by 4 bases and J by 2 bases, with 14 bases between the two germline ends.

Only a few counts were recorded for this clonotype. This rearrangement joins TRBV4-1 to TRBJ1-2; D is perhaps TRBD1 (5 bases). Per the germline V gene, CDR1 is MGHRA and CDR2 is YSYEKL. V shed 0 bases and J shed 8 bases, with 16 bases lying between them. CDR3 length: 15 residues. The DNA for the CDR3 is TGCGCCAGCAGCCAAGATATCGGGGGGGTGGGCGGCTACACCTTC. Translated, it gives CASSQDIGGVGGYTF.

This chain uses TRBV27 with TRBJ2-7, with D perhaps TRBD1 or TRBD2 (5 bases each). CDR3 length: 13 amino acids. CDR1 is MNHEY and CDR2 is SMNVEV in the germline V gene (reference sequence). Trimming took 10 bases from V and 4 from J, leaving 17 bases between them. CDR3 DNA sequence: TGTGCCACTTTTGGGACGGAGTGGTACGAGCAGTACTTC. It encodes CATFGTEWYEQYF.

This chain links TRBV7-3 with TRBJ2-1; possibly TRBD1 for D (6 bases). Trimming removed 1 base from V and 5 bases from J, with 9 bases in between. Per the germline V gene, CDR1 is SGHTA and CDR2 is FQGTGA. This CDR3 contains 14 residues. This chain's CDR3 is CASSLKGQHNEQFF. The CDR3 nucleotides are TGTGCCAGCAGCTTAAAAGGACAGCACAATGAGCAGTTCTTC.